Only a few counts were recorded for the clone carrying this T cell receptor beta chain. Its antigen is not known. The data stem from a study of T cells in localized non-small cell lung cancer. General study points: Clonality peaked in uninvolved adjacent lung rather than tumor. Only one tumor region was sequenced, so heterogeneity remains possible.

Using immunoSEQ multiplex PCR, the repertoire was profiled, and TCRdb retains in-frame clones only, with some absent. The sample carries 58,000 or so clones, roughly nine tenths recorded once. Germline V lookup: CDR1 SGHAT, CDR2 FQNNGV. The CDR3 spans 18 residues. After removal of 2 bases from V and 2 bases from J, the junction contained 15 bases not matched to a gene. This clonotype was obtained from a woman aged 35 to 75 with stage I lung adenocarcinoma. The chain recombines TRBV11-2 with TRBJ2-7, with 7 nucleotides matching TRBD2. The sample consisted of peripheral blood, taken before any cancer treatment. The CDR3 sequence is CASSLPTFVKRGAYEQYF. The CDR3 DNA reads TGTGCCAGCAGCTTACCCACATTCGTCAAGCGGGGTGCCTACGAGCAGTACTTC.